This T cell receptor (beta chain) was identified in a study of STAT5B mutations in CD4+ large granular lymphocyte leukemia. Turning to this clone: What it recognizes is unknown.

Study outcomes and limitations: Without HLA matching, higher CD4+ than CD8+ T-LGLL clonality could reflect small sample size. Patient CD4-sorted repertoires looked more clonal than healthy CD4+ repertoires, even without putative leukemic clones.

Sequencing used immunoSEQ multiplex PCR; TCRdb keeps in-frame clones, though not all of them. The sample has around 35,000 clones; nearly 90% are singletons. Controls came from buffy coats of healthy blood donors. The CDR3 runs 16 residues. V was pared by 0 bases and J by 3 bases, with 4 bases of the junction left unmatched. Germline values: CDR1 LGHNA, CDR2 YNFKEQ. The source of this sequence is a human donor in good health. Material: CD4+ T cells from blood buffy coats. The chain couples TRBV4-2 to TRBJ2-7; 11 bases match TRBD2. The CDR3 bases are TGTGCCAGCAGCCAAGAGGGGACTAGCGGAGGCTACGAGCAGTACTTC. It specifies CASSQEGTSGGYEQYF.